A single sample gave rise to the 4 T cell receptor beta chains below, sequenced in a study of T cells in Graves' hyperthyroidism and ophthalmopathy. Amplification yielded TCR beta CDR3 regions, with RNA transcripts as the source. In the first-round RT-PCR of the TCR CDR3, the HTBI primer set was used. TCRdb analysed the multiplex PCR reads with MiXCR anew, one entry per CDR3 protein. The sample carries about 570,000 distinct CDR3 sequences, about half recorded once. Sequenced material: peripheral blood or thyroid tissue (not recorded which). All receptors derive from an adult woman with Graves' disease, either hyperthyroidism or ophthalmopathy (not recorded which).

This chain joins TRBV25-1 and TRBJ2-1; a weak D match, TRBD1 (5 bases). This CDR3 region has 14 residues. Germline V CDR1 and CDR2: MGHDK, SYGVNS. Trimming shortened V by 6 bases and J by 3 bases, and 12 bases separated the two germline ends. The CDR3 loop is CASSLGGHYNEQFF. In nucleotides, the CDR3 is TGTGCCAGCAGCTTGGGCGGACACTACAATGAGCAGTTCTTC.

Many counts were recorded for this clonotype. CDR3 amino acids: CASSQGGARYGYTF. In DNA form, the CDR3 reads TGCGCCAGCAGCCAAGGGGGGGCGCGGTATGGCTACACCTTC. V and J are TRBV4-1 and TRBJ1-2, with a weak D call TRBD1 (6 bases). V was clipped by 1 base and J by 5 bases, with 11 bases between them. This CDR3 has 14 residues. The germline CDR1 and CDR2 sequences are MGHRA and YSYEKL.

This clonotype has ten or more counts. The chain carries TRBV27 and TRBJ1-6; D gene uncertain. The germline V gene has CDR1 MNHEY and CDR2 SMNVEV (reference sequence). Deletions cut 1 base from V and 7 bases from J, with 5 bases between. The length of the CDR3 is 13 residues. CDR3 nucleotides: TGTGCCAGCAGTTTATTTCAGAATTCACCCCTCCACTTT. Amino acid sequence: CASSLFQNSPLHF.

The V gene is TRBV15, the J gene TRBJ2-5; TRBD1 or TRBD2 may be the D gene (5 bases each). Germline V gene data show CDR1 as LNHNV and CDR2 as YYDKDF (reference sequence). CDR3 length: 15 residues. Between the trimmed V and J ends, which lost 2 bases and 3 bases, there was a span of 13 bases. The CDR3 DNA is TGTGCCACCAGCAGACCCGACAGAGGGGAAGAGACCCAGTACTTC. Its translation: CATSRPDRGEETQYF.